These 13 T cell receptor beta chains came from one sample sequenced in a study of vaccination and CD4 T cells after COVID-19. The antigens for these receptors are not known. Treatment meaning: roughly 10-day PBMC culture with coronavirus spike peptide pools or control peptides (ViraFEST assay). Sequencing of DNA taken from cultured CD4+ T cells relied on the Oncomine TCR Beta short-read assay. Using its own MiXCR run on the PCR reads, TCRdb lists one record per CDR3 protein. The sample yields just over 14,000 distinct CDR3 sequences, under 60% seen once. The specimen sequenced was CD4+ T cells from blood, cultured in vitro. These receptors were obtained from a human donor who had recovered from COVID-19.

This rearrangement joins TRBV6-1 to TRBJ1-5; 12 bases are a match to TRBD1. This CDR3 contains 16 residues. The germline V gene has CDR1 MNHNS and CDR2 SASEGT. The V gene end was trimmed by 8 bases and the J gene end by 2 bases; junction bases not matched to a gene: 7. The CDR3 DNA is TGTGCCAGCGCGGGACAGGGGGCCGGGGGCAATCAGCCCCAGCATTTT. Encoded protein: CASAGQGAGGNQPQHF.

The rearrangement links TRBV5-5 to TRBJ1-1, with 7 bases identical to TRBD1. V lost 3 bases and J lost 1; bases outside the gene matches: 3. In germline, CDR1 is SGHKS, CDR2 YYEKEE (reference sequence). The CDR3 runs to 14 residues. For the CDR3, the DNA is TGTGCCAGCAGCTACTGGACAGGGAACACTGAAGCTTTCTTT. Protein product: CASSYWTGNTEAFF.

This chain links TRBV12-3 or TRBV12-4 with TRBJ2-7; a weak D match, TRBD2 (5 bases). Trimming removed 2 bases from V and 6 bases from J, with 11 bases in between. CDR3 length: 13 residues. Here the CDR3 DNA reads TGTGCCAGCAGTTTACAGCGGTTCCGCGAGCAGTACTTC. Translated: CASSLQRFREQYF.

J is TRBJ1-1 and V is TRBV24-1, with D perhaps matching TRBD1 (5 bases). From germline, CDR1 is KGHDR and CDR2 SFDVKD. The CDR3 sequence is 15 residues long. V lost 2 bases and J lost 5, with 14 bases in between. This CDR3 is CATSDSTLGETEAFF. In DNA form, the CDR3 reads TGTGCCACCAGTGATTCAACCTTAGGGGAAACTGAAGCTTTCTTT.

The chain links TRBV9 to TRBJ2-1; weak D call: TRBD2 (6 bases). The CDR3 consists of 13 residues. Germline lookup yields CDR1 SGDLS and CDR2 YYNGEE. V lost 3 bases to trimming and J lost 12 bases, with 16 bases between them. In DNA form, the CDR3 reads TGTGCCAGCAGCGACCCGGTGGCGGGAAGGCAGTTCTTC. It is translated as CASSDPVAGRQFF.

This clonotype was observed a few times. The chain carries TRBV30 and TRBJ2-5; TRBD1 matches at 9 bases. The CDR3 is 15 amino acids. After removal of 0 bases from V and 6 bases from J, the junction contained 8 bases not matched to a gene. Per the germline V gene, CDR1 is GTSNPN and CDR2 is SVGIG (reference sequence). DNA of the CDR3: TGTGCCTGGAGTGTAAAGGGACAGGGATGGAAGACCCAGTACTTC. It encodes CAWSVKGQGWKTQYF.

This clonotype was detected once. The chain uses TRBV2 and TRBJ2-7, with no clear D. The CDR3 runs 11 residues. V was trimmed by 5 bases and J by 3 bases, leaving 5 bases between them. Germline CDR1 is SNHLY and CDR2 is FYNNEI. The CDR3 bases are TGTGCCAGCAGTTCCCTCTACGAGCAGTACTTC. Its protein is CASSSLYEQYF.

The V gene is TRBV12-3 or TRBV12-4, the J gene TRBJ1-5; D is unclear. With 2 bases removed from V and 2 bases from J, the gap between germline ends came to 4 bases. The CDR3 has 13 amino acids. The CDR3 is CASSLTGNQPQHF. The CDR3 DNA reads TGTGCCAGCAGTTTAACTGGCAATCAGCCCCAGCATTTT.

This clonotype has more than one count but fewer than ten. V and J are TRBV20-1 and TRBJ1-2; D remains ambiguous. Germline loops: CDR1 DFQATT, CDR2 SNEGSKA (reference sequence). The ends were cut back, 1 base at V and 2 bases at J, with 8 bases in the middle. The CDR3 covers 13 residues. The CDR3 bases are TGCAGTGCTAGAGGTCAGCAAAACTATGGCTACACCTTC. This translates into CSARGQQNYGYTF.

Written as DNA, the CDR3 is TGTGCCAGCAGTTACCGCACCCCGGGGGTGGGCTATGGCTACACCTTC. Protein: CASSYRTPGVGYGYTF. The V and J genes are TRBV6-5 and TRBJ1-2, with D maybe TRBD1 (5 bases). This CDR3 comprises 16 residues. Trimming removed 2 bases from V and 4 bases from J, with 17 bases in between. Germline V gene sequence: CDR1 MNHEY, CDR2 SVGAGI.

This clonotype has a handful of counts. V usage is TRBV20-1 and J usage is TRBJ1-1; D not certain. The CDR3 length is 13 residues. Per germline, CDR1 DFQATT and CDR2 SNEGSKA (reference sequence). V was shortened by 0 bases and J by 1 base, with 6 bases between the two germline ends. The CDR3 region is CSARDPGNTEAFF. Here the CDR3 DNA reads TGCAGTGCTAGAGATCCAGGGAACACTGAAGCTTTCTTT.

The chain links TRBV7-9 to TRBJ1-3, with a possible D match to TRBD1 (6 bases). In germline, CDR1 is SEHNR, CDR2 FQNEAQ (reference sequence). V was shortened by 3 bases and J by 6 bases, with 9 bases between the two germline ends. The CDR3 length is 13 residues. In nucleotides, the CDR3 is TGTGCCAGCAGCTTGGGGGCTTTAAACACCATATATTTT. Protein: CASSLGALNTIYF.

The genes are TRBV19 and TRBJ2-7; 8 bases map to TRBD1. CDR1 LNHDA and CDR2 SQIVND come from the germline V gene (reference sequence). V lost 5 bases to trimming and J lost 2 bases; unmatched junction nucleotides: 5. This CDR3 is 14 amino acids long. DNA for the CDR3: TGTGCCAGTAGTCGGTTGGGACAGGCCTACGAGCAGTACTTC. It specifies CASSRLGQAYEQYF. Looking up the rest from reference TRBV19 and TRBJ2-7 gives the full variable domain: DGGITQSPKYLFRKEGQNVTLSCEQNLNHDAMYWYRQDPGQGLRLIYYSQIVNDFQKGDIAEGYSVSREKKESFPLTVTSAQKNPTAFYLCASSRLGQAYEQYFGPGTRLTVT.